This TCR beta chain was captured in a study of monozygotic twins with inflammatory bowel disease. TCRdb re-called the 5' RACE reads; one entry per CDR3 protein, DNA not given. This specimen shows over 150,000 distinct CDR3 sequences; the ten leading clones hold 2.5% to 3%. Blood was collected, 2 to 2.5 ml per donor. Note on this clonotype: Its specificity is unknown.

Study-wide results and limits: Concordant and discordant twins showed no difference in repertoire similarity, possibly from limited power.

Germline-derived CDR1 and CDR2 are MDHEN and SYDVKM. The length of the CDR3 is 14 residues. The source material was blood. The receptor comes from a human donor with ulcerative colitis or Crohn's disease, or a healthy co-twin of an affected twin (not recorded which). The chain joins TRBV28 to TRBJ2-7; TCRdb proposes TRBD1, but this gene call is untestable without DNA. Here the CDR3 reads CASSLGTGNYEQYF.